The sequence of this T cell receptor (beta chain) was determined in a study of T cells expressing NK-cell markers. For the study at large: In sorted CD3+CD56+NKG2C+, CD3+CD56+NKG2C- and CD3+CD56-NKG2C+ T cells, TCR beta repertoires were obtained.

With respect to this clonotype: The antigen remains unidentified.

TCRdb re-called the 5' RACE reads; one entry per CDR3 protein, DNA not given. Its clone listing holds hundreds of thousands of distinct CDR3 sequences. Overall study findings and caveats: The study found dominant NKG2C+ clonotypes at roughly 1.0-8% of CD8+ T cells in about six donors.

The sequence was collected from a man between 18 and 35 years old in good health. Sequenced: blood T cells: a sorted CD56 or NKG2C T cell subset, CD4+ or CD8+ T cells, or bulk PBMC T cells (not recorded which).

Here the CDR3 reads CASSLDRVEETQYF. This chain links TRBV7-6 with TRBJ2-5; the TCRdb call, TRBD1, lacks DNA for checking. The CDR3 loop spans 14 amino acids. Germline values: CDR1 SGHVS, CDR2 FNYEAQ.